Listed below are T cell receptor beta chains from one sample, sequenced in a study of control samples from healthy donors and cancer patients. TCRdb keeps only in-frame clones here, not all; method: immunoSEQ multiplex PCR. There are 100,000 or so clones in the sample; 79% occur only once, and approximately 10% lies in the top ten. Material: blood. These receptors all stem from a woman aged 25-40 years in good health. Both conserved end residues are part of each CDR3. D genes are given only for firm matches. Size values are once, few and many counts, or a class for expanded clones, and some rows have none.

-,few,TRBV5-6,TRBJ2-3,CASGPVGSTDTQYF,TGTGCCAGCGGTCCGGTGGGAAGCACAGATACGCAGTATTTT
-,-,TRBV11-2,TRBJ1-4,CASSDRGLNEKLFF,TGTGCCAGCAGCGACCGGGGCCTAAATGAAAAACTGTTTTTT
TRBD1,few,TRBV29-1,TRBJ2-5,CSGTGQGGTQYF,TGCAGCGGAACCGGACAGGGAGGGACCCAGTACTTC
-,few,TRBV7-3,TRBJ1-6,CASSLTGRVESPLHF,TGTGCCAGCAGCTTAACGGGCAGGGTCGAGTCACCCCTCCACTTT
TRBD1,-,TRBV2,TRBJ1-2,CASRDRGAVTYGYTF,TGTGCCTCCCGGGACAGGGGGGCAGTAACCTATGGCTACACCTTC
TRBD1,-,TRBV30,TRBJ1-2,CAWTKPGQGAEGGYTF,TGTGCCTGGACCAAGCCGGGACAGGGGGCGGAGGGCGGCTACACCTTC
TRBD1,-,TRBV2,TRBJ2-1,CASSDPLGDRGPKATYNEQFF,TGTGCCAGCAGTGATCCACTTGGGGACAGGGGGCCCAAAGCAACCTACAATGAGCAGTTCTTC
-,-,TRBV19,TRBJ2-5,CASSIGTEETQYF,TGTGCCAGTAGTATCGGGACTGAAGAGACCCAGTACTTC
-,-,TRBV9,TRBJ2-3,CASSIYSLGGTDTQYF,TGTGCCAGCAGCATCTATAGTTTAGGGGGAACAGATACGCAGTATTTT
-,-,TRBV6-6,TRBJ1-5,CASRRGTGNQPQHF,TGTGCCAGCAGGAGGGGGACGGGCAATCAGCCCCAGCATTTT